This entry features one T cell receptor beta chain sequence. The data originate from a study of blood T cell repertoires in COVID-19. Study in general: T cells, B-cell-depleted T cells, or PBMCs supplied cDNA or gDNA.

V lost 3 bases to trimming and J lost 5 bases; unmatched junction nucleotides: 12. Germline V gene data show CDR1 as KGHSH and CDR2 as LQKENI. The CDR3 totals 16 residues. Here immunoSEQ multiplex PCR was the method, and the copy in TCRdb shows in-frame clones only, minus some. The table records around 100,000 clones, 80% to 90% of them present only once. The sequenced material came from peripheral blood. This chain uses TRBV18 with TRBJ1-2, with TRBD1 matching 7 bases. The sequence came from an elderly woman with acute or convalescent COVID-19. The CDR3 loop is CASSPANRGDRYGYTF. In DNA, the CDR3 is TGTGCCAGCTCACCCGCTAACAGGGGCGATCGGTATGGCTACACCTTC.